This T cell receptor beta chain derives from a study of PD-L1 blockade in urothelial cancer. On the study more broadly: Patients commenced atezolizumab at some point between 2014 and 2015, and it was given at 1,200 mg intravenously every 3 weeks. Each blood sample yielded a median of around 130,000 T cells.

Regarding time point: pretreatment peripheral blood. Locally advanced or metastatic urothelial carcinoma affected all patients. Each patient contributed between 1 and 8 total time points of blood mononuclear cells, pretreatment and during treatment. Clones were sequenced by immunoSEQ multiplex PCR, and TCRdb holds only the in-frame ones, with some missing. This table holds about 130,000 clones, about four fifths found once. The ends were cut back, 2 bases at V and 0 bases at J, with 4 bases in the middle. Per germline, CDR1 SGHDT and CDR2 YYEEEE. The CDR3 length is 13 residues. The chain employs TRBV5-6 and TRBJ2-3; D remains ambiguous. Sequenced here: PBMCs, sampled around atezolizumab (anti-PD-L1) treatment. The sequence was obtained from a man aged 45-65 years with urothelial cancer. The CDR3 is CASSFESTDTQYF. DNA of the CDR3: TGTGCCAGCAGCTTCGAGAGCACAGATACGCAGTATTTT.